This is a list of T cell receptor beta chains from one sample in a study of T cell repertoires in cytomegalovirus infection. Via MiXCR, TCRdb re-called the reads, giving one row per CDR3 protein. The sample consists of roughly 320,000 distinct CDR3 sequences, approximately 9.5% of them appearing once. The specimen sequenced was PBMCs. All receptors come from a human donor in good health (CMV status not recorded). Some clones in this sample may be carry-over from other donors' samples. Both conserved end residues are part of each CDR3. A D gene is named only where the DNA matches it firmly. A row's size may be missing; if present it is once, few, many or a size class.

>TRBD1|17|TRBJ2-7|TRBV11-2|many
CASSRRGGQGAPYEQYF
TGTGCCAGCAGTCGAAGGGGTGGACAGGGGGCCCCCTACGAGCAGTACTTC
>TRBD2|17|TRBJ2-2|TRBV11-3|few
CASSSRTSGGGTGELFF
TGTGCCAGCAGCTCCCGGACTAGCGGGGGAGGAACCGGGGAGCTGTTTTTT
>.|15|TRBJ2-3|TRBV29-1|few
CSVLTTITRTDTQYF
TGCAGCGTCCTCACGACTATTACGAGGACAGATACGCAGTATTTT
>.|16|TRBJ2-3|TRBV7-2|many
CASSSVLRQPPDTQYF
TGTGCCAGCAGCTCCGTCCTGCGCCAACCTCCAGATACGCAGTATTTT
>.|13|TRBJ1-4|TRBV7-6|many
CASSLRQNEKLFF
TGTGCCAGCAGCTTAAGGCAGAATGAAAAACTGTTTTTT
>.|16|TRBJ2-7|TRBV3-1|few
CASSQERGLLPNEQYF
TGTGCCAGCAGCCAAGAAAGGGGACTCCTACCCAACGAGCAGTACTTC
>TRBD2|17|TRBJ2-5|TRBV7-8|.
CASSLGPSGRAGETQYF
TGTGCCAGCAGCTTAGGACCTAGCGGGAGGGCCGGGGAGACCCAGTACTTC
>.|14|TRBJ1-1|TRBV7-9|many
CASSSDILNTEAFF
TGTGCCAGCAGCTCGGACATTTTGAACACTGAAGCTTTCTTT
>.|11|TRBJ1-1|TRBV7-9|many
CASEDTTEAFF
TGTGCCAGCGAGGACACCACTGAAGCTTTCTTT
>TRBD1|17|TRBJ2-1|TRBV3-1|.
CASSRSDRRLFLGEQFF
TGTGCCAGCAGCAGATCGGACAGGCGGCTGTTTCTTGGTGAGCAGTTCTTC
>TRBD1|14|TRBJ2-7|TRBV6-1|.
CASSLYRGMYEQYF
TGTGCCAGCAGTCTCTACAGGGGAATGTACGAGCAGTACTTC